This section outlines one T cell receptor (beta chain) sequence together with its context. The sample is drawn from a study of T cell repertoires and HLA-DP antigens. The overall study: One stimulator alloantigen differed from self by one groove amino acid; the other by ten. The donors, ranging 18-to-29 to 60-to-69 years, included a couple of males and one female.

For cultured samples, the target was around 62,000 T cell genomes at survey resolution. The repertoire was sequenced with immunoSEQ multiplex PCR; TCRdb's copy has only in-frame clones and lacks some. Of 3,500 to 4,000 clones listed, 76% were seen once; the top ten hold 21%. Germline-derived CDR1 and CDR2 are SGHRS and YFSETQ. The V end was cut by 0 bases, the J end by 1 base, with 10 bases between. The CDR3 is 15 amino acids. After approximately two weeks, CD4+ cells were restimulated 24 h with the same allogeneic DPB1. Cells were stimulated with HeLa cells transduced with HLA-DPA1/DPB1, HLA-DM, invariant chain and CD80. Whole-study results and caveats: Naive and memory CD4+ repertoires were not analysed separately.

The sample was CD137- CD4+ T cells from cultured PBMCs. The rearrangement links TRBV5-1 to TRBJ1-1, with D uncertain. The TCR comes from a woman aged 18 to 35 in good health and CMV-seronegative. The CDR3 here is CASSLVGVQNTEAFF. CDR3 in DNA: TGCGCCAGCAGCTTGGTTGGTGTCCAGAACACTGAAGCTTTCTTT.